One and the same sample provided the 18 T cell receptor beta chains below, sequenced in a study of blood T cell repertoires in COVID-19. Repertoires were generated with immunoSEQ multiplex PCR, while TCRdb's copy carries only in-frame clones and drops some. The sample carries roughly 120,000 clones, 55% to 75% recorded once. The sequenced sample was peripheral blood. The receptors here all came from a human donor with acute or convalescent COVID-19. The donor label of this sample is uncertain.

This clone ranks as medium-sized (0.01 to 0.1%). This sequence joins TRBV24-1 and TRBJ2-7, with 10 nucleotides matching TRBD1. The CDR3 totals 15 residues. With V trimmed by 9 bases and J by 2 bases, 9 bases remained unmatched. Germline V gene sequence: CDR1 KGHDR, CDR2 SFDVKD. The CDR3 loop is CATPPGDRGTYEQYV. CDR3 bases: TGTGCCACCCCCCCAGGGGACAGGGGAACCTACGAGCAGTACGTC.

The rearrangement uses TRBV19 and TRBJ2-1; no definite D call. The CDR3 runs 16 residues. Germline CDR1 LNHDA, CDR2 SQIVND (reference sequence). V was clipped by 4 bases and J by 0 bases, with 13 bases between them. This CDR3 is CASSNGRSSSYNEQFF. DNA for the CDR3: TGTGCCAGTAGTAACGGCAGGTCCAGCTCCTACAATGAGCAGTTCTTC.

The CDR3: CASSLSENSPLHF. In DNA form, the CDR3 reads TGCGCCAGCAGCCTATCCGAAAATTCACCCCTCCACTTT. The J gene is TRBJ1-6, the V gene TRBV5-1; no definite D call. This CDR3 comprises 13 residues. From germline, CDR1 is SGHRS and CDR2 YFSETQ. Between the trimmed V and J ends, which lost 4 bases and 7 bases, there was a span of 9 bases. The whole variable domain, remainder taken from reference TRBV5-1 and TRBJ1-6, is KAGVTQTPRYLIKTRGQQVTLSCSPISGHRSVSWYQQTPGQGLQFLFEYFSETQRNKGNFPGRFSGRQFSNSRSEMNVSTLELGDSALYLCASSLSENSPLHFGNGTRLTVT.

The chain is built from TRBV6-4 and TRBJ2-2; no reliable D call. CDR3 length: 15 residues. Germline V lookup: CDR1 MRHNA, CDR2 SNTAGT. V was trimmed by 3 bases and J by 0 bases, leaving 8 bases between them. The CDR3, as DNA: TGTGCCAGCAGTGATGAGGCAGCGAACACCGGGGAGCTGTTTTTT. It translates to CASSDEAANTGELFF.

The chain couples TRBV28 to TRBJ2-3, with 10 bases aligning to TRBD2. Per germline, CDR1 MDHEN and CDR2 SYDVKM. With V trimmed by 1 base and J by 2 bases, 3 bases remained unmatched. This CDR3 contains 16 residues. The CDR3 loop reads CASSLLAGGPTDTQYF. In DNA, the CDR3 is TGTGCCAGCAGTTTATTAGCGGGGGGTCCCACAGATACGCAGTATTTT.

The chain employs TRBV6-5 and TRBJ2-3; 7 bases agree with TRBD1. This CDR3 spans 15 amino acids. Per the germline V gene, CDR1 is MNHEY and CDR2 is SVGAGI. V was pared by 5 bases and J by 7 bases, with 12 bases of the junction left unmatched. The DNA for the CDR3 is TGTGCCAGCAGTCTACGGGACAGTACCACCTATACGCAGTATTTT. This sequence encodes CASSLRDSTTYTQYF.

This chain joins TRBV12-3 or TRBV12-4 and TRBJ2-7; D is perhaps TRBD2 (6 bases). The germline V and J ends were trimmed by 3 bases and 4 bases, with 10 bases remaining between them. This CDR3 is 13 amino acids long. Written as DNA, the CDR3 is TGTGCCAGCAGTTTTGGGGAGGATTACGAGCAGTACTTC. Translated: CASSFGEDYEQYF.

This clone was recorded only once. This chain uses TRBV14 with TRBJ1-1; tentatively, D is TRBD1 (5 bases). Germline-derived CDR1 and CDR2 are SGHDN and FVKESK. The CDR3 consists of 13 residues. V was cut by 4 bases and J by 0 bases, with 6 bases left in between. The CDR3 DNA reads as TGTGCCAGCAGCCTGGGGCTGAACACTGAAGCTTTCTTT. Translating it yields CASSLGLNTEAFF.

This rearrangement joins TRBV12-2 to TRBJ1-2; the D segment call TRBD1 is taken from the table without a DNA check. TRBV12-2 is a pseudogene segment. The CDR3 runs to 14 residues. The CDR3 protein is CASRCCGTAPGYTF. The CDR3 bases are TGTGCAAGTCGCTGCTGTGGGACAGCCCCGGGCTACACCTTC.

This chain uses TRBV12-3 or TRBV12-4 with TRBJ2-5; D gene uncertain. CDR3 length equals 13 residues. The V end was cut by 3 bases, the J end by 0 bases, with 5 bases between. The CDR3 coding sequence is TGTGCCAGCAGTTTGAGGCACCAAGAGACCCAGTACTTC. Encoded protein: CASSLRHQETQYF.

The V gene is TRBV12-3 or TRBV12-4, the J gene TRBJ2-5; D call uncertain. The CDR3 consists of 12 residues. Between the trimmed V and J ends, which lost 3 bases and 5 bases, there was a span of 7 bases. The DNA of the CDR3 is TGTGCCAGCAGTTTTGTGAGGGAGACCCAGTACTTC. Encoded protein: CASSFVRETQYF.

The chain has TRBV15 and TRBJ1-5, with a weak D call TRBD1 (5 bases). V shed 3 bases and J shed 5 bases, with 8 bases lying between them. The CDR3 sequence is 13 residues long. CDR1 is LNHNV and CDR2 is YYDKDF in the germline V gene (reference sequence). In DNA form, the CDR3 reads TGTGCCACCAGCAGGGGGCGGCATCAGCCCCAGCATTTT. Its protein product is CATSRGRHQPQHF.

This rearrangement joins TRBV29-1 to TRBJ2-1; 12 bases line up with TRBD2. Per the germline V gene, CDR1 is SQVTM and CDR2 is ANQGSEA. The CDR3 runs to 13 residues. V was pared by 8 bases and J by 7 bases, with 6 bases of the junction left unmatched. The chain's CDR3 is CSKTSGGLNEQFF. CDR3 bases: TGCAGCAAAACTAGCGGGGGGCTTAATGAGCAGTTCTTC.

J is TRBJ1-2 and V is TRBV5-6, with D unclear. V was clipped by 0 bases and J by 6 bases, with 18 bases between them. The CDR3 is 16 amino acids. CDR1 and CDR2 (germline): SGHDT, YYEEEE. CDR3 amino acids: CASSLGWLPTKHGYTF. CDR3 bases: TGTGCCAGCAGCTTGGGATGGTTACCTACTAAACATGGCTACACCTTC.

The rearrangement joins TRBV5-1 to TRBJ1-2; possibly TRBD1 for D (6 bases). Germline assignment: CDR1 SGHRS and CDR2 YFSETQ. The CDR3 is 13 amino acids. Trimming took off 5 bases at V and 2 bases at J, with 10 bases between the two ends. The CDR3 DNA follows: TGCGCCAGCAGACTAGACAGGAACTATGGCTACACCTTC. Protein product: CASRLDRNYGYTF.

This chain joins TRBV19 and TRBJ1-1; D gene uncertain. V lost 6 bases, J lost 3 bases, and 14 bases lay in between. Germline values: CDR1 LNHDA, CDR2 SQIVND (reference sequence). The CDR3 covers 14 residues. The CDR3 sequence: CASRKLLPDTEAFF. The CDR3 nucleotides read TGTGCCAGTAGGAAGTTACTCCCGGACACTGAAGCTTTCTTT.

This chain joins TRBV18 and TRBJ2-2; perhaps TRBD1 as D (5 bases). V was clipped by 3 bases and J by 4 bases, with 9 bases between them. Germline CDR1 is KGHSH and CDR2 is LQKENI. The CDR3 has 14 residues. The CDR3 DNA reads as TGTGCCAGCTCACCCCTGGACACCACCGGGGAGCTGTTTTTT. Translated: CASSPLDTTGELFF.

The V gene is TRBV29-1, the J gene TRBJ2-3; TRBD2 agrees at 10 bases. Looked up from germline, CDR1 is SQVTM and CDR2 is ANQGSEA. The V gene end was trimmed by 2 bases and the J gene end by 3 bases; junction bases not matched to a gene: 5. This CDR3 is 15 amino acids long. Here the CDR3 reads CSVERSGGATDTQYF. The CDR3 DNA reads TGCAGCGTTGAAAGGAGCGGGGGGGCTACAGATACGCAGTATTTT.